Presented here are 2 T cell receptor beta chains from one specimen sequenced in a study of T cell responses to AZD1222 COVID-19 vaccine (dated by TCRdb to the early 2020s). Library construction relied on the immunoSEQ multiplex PCR assay. Here the immuneACCESS table is served through TCRdb, limited to in-frame sequences with V and J called. Missing clones are a known gap in these copies; in checked studies unresolved V genes cover under half, and the rest lacks a known reason. Counted in this sample were some 110,000 clones; 70% to 90% of them appeared once. 3% to 4.5% of the sample is taken by the ten largest. The meaning of the sample's time point label: baseline before first vaccination. The sample's treatment or condition label is to be understood as: meningococcal conjugate vaccine given as trial control. The sequencing here drew on peripheral blood, taken on day 0 of MenACWY control vaccination. The receptors here all came from an adult in good health.

The J gene is TRBJ1-5, the V gene TRBV6-2 or TRBV6-3; D gene unclear. Germline CDR1 MNHEY, CDR2 SVGEGT. This CDR3 spans 16 amino acids. Trimming removed 0 bases from V and 4 bases from J, with 13 bases in between. The CDR3 loop reads CASSYSAGYSNQPQHF. The CDR3 nucleotides read TGTGCCAGCAGTTACTCTGCCGGGTACAGTAATCAGCCCCAGCATTTT.

The chain combines TRBV6-2 or TRBV6-3 with TRBJ1-2, with 7 bases aligning to TRBD1. Germline-derived CDR1 and CDR2 are MNHEY and SVGEGT. The CDR3 loop spans 13 amino acids. After removal of 2 bases from V and 4 bases from J, the junction contained 1 base not matched to a gene. The CDR3 nucleotides are TGTGCCAGCAGTTACGGACAGGTCTATGGCTACACCTTC. The encoded protein is CASSYGQVYGYTF.